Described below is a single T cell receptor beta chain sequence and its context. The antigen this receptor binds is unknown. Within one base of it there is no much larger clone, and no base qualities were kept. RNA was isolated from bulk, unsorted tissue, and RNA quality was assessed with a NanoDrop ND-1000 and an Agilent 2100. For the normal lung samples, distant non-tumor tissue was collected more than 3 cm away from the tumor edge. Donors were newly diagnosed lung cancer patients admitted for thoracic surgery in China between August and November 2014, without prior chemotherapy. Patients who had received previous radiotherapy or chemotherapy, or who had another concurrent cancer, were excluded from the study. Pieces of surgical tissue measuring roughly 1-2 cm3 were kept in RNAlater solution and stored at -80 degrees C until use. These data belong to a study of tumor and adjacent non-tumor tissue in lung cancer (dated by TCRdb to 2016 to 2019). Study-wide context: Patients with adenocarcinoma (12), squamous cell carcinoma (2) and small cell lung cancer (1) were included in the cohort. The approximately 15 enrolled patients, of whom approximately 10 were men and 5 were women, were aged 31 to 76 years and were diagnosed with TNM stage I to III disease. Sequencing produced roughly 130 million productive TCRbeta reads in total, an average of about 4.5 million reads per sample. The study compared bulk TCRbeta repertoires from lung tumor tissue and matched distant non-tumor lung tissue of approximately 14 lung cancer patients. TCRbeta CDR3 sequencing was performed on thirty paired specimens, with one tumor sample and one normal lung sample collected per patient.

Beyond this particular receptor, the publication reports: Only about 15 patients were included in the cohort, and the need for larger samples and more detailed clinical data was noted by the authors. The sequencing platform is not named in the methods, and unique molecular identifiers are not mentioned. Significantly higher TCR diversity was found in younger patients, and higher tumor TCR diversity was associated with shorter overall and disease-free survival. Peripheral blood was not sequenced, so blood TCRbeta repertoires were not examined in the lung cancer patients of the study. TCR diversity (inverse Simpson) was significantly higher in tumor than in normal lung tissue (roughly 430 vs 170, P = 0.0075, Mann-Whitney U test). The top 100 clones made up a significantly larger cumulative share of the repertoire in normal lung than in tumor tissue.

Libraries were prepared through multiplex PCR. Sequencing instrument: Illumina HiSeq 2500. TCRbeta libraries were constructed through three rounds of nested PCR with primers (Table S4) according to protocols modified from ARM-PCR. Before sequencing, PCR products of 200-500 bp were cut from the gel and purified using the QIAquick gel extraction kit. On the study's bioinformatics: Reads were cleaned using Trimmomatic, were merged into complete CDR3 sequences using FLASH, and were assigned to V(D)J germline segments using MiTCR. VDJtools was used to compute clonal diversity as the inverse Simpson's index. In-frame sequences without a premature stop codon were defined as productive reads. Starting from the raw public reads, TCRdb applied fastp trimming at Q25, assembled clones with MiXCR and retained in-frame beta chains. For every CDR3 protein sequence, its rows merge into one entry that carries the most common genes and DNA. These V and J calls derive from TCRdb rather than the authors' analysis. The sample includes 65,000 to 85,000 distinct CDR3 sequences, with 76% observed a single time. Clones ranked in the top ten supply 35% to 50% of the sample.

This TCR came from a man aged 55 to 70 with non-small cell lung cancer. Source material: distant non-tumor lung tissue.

The CDR3 reads as follows: CSVTNRETEAFF. The bases are TGCAGCGTCACTAACAGAGAGACTGAAGCTTTCTTT. This chain joins TRBV29-1 to TRBJ1-1; no D segment can be confidently identified. V gives up 6 bases and J gives up 5 bases, and the segment between their germline ends measures 13 bases. Via the germline V gene, CDR1 is SQVTM and CDR2 ANQGSEA. The CDR3 goes from the cysteine to the phenylalanine over 12 residues. The kept DNA is CDR3 alone, 36 bases in frame from the first base.